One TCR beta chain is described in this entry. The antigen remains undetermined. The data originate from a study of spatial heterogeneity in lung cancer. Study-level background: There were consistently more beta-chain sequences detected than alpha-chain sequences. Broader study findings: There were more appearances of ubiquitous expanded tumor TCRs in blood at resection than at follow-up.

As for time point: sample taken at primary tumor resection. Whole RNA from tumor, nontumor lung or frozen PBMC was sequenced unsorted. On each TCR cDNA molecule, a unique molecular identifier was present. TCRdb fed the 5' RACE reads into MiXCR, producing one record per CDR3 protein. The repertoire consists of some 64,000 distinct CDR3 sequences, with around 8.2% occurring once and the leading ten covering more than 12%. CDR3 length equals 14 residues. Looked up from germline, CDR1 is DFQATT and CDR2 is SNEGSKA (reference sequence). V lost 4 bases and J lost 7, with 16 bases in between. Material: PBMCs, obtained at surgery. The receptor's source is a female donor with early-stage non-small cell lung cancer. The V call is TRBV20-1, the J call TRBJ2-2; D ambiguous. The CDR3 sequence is CSAIQPVAHGELFF. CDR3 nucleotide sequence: TGCAGTGCTATTCAGCCGGTCGCCCACGGGGAGCTGTTTTTT.